This TCR beta chain came from a study of blood T cells in healthy people across ages. Across the study: Capturing about one barcoded beta molecule per two T cells was achieved by template switching.

Then a second PCR, running roughly 7 to 11 cycles, was carried out with a sample-barcoded 5' primer and a J-beta primer mix. Via MiXCR, TCRdb re-called the 5' RACE reads, giving one row per CDR3 protein. The repertoire holds around 870,000 distinct CDR3 sequences, with roughly 26% as singletons. Between the trimmed V and J ends, which lost 9 bases and 0 bases, there was a span of 18 bases. The length of the CDR3 is 16 residues. Germline assignment: CDR1 LNHDA and CDR2 SQIVND (reference sequence). Sequenced input: blood. This chain uses TRBV19 with TRBJ2-1, with D possibly being TRBD1 (6 bases). This sequence originates from a woman older than 75 in good health. CDR3 bases: TGTGCCAGCTTATTTTGGTCGACAGGCTCCTACAATGAGCAGTTCTTC. Protein sequence: CASLFWSTGSYNEQFF.